The clone carrying this TCR beta chain was detected only a few times. Its antigen is not known. The study drew the donors from its roughly 110-subject validation cohort, separate from the roughly 710-subject first cohort. The data originate from a study of cytomegalovirus exposure and HLA in healthy donors. Regarding the study as a whole: The finding came from a later analysis; first-cohort TCR clusters tended to co-occur in the roughly 120 validation repertoires. For cytomegalovirus status, the classifier reportedly gave diagnoses with high specificity and sensitivity. Cytomegalovirus association was listed for about 150 TCR beta chains.

TCRdb keeps only in-frame clones here, not all; method: immunoSEQ multiplex PCR. The sample lists about 330,000 clones; roughly 89% were seen once. The CDR3 is 12 residues long. Germline CDR1 is MNHEY and CDR2 is SMNVEV (reference sequence). The V end was cut by 2 bases, the J end by 5 bases, with 7 bases between. This chain connects TRBV27 to TRBJ2-7, with a weak D call TRBD2 (5 bases). Sequencing was performed on PBMCs. The TCR comes from a woman under 30 in good health and CMV-seronegative. DNA for the CDR3: TGTGCCAGCAGTTTAAGAGGGAACGAGCAGTACTTC. Its translation is CASSLRGNEQYF.